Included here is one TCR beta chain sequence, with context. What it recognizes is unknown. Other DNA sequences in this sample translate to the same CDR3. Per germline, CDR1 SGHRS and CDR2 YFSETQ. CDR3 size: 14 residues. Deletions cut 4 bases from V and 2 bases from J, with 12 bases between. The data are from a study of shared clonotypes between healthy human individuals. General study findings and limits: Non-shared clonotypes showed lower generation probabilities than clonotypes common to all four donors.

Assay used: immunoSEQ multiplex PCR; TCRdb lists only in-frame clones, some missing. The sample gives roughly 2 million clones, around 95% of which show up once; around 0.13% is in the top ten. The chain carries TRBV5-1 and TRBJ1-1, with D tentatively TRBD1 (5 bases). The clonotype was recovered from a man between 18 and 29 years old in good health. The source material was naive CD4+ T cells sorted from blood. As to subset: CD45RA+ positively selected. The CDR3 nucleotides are TGCGCCAGCAGCCGGGACGGACTAAACACTGAAGCTTTCTTT. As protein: CASSRDGLNTEAFF.